This entry features one T cell receptor beta chain sequence. Its cognate antigen is unknown. Here immunoSEQ multiplex PCR was the method, and the copy in TCRdb shows in-frame clones only, minus some. The profile shows tens of thousands of clones, 75% to 90% of them singletons. This sample stems from a study of OX40 agonist ivuxolimab in advanced cancers. Study as a whole: Among those enrolled, mean age was approximately 60 years (range about 23 to 85) and 82.7% were male.

Study results and limitations: Among the lowest levels of clonal expansion were found in partial responders at 0.1-3.0 mg/kg. Blood T cells, both CD4+ and CD8+, expanded clonally by week 6 at 0.1 to 3.0 mg/kg. More expanded clones were found, on average, in CD8+ than in CD4+ T cells.

This material consisted of CD4+ or CD8+ T cells sorted from blood, taken in a trial of the OX40 agonist ivuxolimab. This sequence originates from an adult with an advanced solid tumor such as melanoma, head and neck, liver or kidney cancer.

CDR3 sequence (DNA): TGTGCCAGCTCACCACCGACTAGCGGGAGGCTGGGTGAGCAGTTCTTC. As protein: CASSPPTSGRLGEQFF. The chain carries TRBV18 and TRBJ2-1, with 13 bases fitting TRBD2. The germline gives CDR1 KGHSH, CDR2 LQKENI. The CDR3 covers 16 residues. V shed 0 bases, J shed 9 bases, and the junction held 5 bases outside the gene matches.